This T cell receptor (beta chain) was recorded in a study of blood T cells in healthy people across ages (dated by TCRdb to between 2014 and 2016). Background for the entire study: In model experiments, template switching captured roughly one uniquely barcoded TCR beta cDNA molecule for every two T cells. Using deep sequencing normalized with unique cDNA molecular identifiers, the study measured how TCR beta repertoire diversity changes with age. Donors were grouped into four age groups: young (average roughly 17 years), middle-aged (39), aged (about 59) and long-lived (just over 80). To avoid experimental bias, donors of different ages were distributed randomly across sequencing lanes. Two additional independent replicas of 1 million unique cDNA reads from the same blood draw were analyzed for two donors (one aged 18 to 30 and one aged 80 or older).

The library was generated by 5' RACE. Sequencing took place on an Illumina HiSeq 2500. A second PCR of about 6 to 11 cycles was performed with a sample-barcoded 5' primer and a J-beta primer mix. A unique molecular identifier was introduced onto each TCR beta cDNA molecule by a template-switch 5' adaptor carrying 12 random nucleotides. Each sample yielded at least 2.5 million CDR3-containing paired-end reads. All of the RNA was converted into first-strand cDNA using the Mint cDNA synthesis kit, with a TRBC-specific oligonucleotide serving as the primer. All cDNA was treated with uracil-DNA glycosylase and then went through a first 18-cycle PCR with the universal primers M1SS and BC2_uni_R. For the original study's pipeline: Normalization of each sample was performed by random selection of 1 million high-quality reads, each carrying a distinct molecular identifier. Instead of being binned into consensus sequences, reads that shared molecular identifiers were thrown out. MiTCR, with a Q25 quality threshold and the strictest error-elimination algorithm, was used for CDR3 identification, clonotype clustering and error correction. A nonparametric unseen species model with Euler transformation was used to estimate a lower bound on total TCR beta diversity. TCRdb reanalyzed the raw reads on its own, using fastp at Q25 for trimming and MiXCR for clone calling, and kept in-frame beta chains. Every CDR3 protein is listed once, alongside the most common genes and DNA of its rows. TCRdb, not the original authors, processed these V and J calls. A total of around 1,700,000 distinct CDR3 sequences appear in this sample, approximately 30% of them only once. Clones ranked in the top ten supply 7.7% of the sample.

Its CDR3 holds 13 amino acids, cysteine through phenylalanine. The CDR3 DNA has 39 bases and is translated from base 1. Trimming at the junction amounts to 6 bases on V and 0 bases on J, and the germline ends lie 9 bases apart. CDR1 and CDR2, looked up from the germline V gene (reference sequence), are DFQATT and SNEGSKA. The roughly 37 donors, aged 6 to 90 years, were systemically healthy Caucasian individuals from Russia. Each donor gave ten milliliters of peripheral blood, collected into EDTA-treated Vacutainer tubes. Ficoll-Paque density-gradient centrifugation was used to isolate PBMCs, with at least 6.5 million per sample. Total RNA, at least 6 micrograms per sample, was extracted from PBMCs with Trizol reagent. For every donor, an aliquot of PBMCs went through flow cytometry to measure the percentages of naive CD45RAhigh/CD27high T cells. Results the study describes overall, beyond this receptor: Estimates of total diversity based on one million sequenced T cells were considered lower bounds and underestimates. Observed TCR beta diversity correlated strongly with the percentage of naive T cells measured by flow cytometry. Compared with the aged group, the long-lived group had more naive CD4+ T cells, fewer expanded clones and increased TCR diversity, a pattern suggesting age selection. Since profiling was done on bulk unsorted PBMCs, naive and antigen-experienced compartments could not be conclusively compared. Donor CMV infection status was unknown, potentially confounding age-related changes in expanded clonotypes. As age increased, observed TCR beta diversity per million T cells dropped in a roughly linear way, and a significant reduction was already evident by age 40.

This clonotype turned up a few times. Its antigen target is currently unknown. No base quality values were provided; no much bigger clone lies one nucleotide off. Sequenced material: blood. The clonotype originates from a woman in her thirties in good health. Recombination connected TRBV20-1 to TRBJ2-1, with an unclear D gene assignment. The DNA is TGCAGTGCCCCCCAAAGCTCCTACAATGAGCAGTTCTTC. Translated, this gives CSAPQSSYNEQFF.